This TCR beta chain was recovered during a study of T-cell memory formation after mild COVID-19. The study, taken as a whole, reports: From day 15 to 85, contracting clones were balanced between CD4 and CD8, whereas later expanders leaned toward CD4+.

This clonotype was recorded a few times. Its cognate antigen is unknown. TCRdb re-called the 5' RACE reads with MiXCR, one entry per CDR3 protein. Of fewer than 140,000 distinct CDR3 sequences in the sample, 15% to 20% were seen once. The sample consisted of PBMCs or a T cell subset sorted from them (not recorded which). This sequence originates from an adult woman who had mild COVID-19 (a few samples of this study predate the infection). Cell type and time point are not known.

CDR3 amino acids: CASSQVRDTDTQYF. Here the CDR3 DNA reads TGTGCCAGCAGCCAGGTGCGTGACACAGATACGCAGTATTTT. The rearrangement joins TRBV5-6 to TRBJ2-3; no clear D gene. Trimming pared 4 bases from V and 2 bases from J, leaving 11 bases between. This CDR3 has 14 amino acids. Germline CDR1 SGHDT, CDR2 YYEEEE.